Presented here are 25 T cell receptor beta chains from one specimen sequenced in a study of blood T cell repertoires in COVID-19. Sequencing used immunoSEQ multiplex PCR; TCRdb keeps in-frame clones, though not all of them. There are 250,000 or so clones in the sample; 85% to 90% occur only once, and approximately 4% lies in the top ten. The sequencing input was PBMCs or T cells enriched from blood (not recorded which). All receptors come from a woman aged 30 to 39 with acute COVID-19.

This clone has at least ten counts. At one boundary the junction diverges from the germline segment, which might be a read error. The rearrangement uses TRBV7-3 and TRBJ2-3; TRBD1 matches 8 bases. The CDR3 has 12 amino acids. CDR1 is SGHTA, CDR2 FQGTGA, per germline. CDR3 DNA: TGTGCCAGCAGTCCCGGCGGGGACAGGTTGAATTTT. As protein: CASSPGGDRLNF.

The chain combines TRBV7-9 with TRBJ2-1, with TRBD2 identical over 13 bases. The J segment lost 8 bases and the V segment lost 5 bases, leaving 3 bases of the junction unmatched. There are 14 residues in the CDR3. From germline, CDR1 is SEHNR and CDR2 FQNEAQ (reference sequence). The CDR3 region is CASSKGLAGYEQFF. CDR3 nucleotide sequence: TGTGCCAGCAGCAAGGGACTAGCGGGATATGAGCAGTTCTTC.

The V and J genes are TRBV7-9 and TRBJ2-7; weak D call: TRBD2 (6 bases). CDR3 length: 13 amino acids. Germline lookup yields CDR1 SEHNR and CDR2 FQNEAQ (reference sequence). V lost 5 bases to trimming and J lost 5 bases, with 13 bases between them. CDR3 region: CASSGTGDDEQYF. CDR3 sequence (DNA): TGTGCCAGCAGCGGGACTGGAGACGACGAGCAGTACTTC.

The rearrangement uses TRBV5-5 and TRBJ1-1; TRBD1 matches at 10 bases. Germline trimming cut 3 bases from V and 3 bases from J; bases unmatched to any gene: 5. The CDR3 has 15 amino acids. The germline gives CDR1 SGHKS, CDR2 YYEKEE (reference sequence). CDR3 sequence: CASSSWGTGDTEAFF. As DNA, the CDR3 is TGTGCCAGCAGCTCGTGGGGGACAGGGGACACTGAAGCTTTCTTT.

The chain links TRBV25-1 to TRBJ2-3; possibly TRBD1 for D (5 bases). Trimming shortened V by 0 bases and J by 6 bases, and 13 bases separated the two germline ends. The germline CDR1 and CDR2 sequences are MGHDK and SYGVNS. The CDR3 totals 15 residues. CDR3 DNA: TGTGCCAGCAGTGAATATCTACAGTCAGGGGATACGCAGTATTTT. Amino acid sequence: CASSEYLQSGDTQYF.

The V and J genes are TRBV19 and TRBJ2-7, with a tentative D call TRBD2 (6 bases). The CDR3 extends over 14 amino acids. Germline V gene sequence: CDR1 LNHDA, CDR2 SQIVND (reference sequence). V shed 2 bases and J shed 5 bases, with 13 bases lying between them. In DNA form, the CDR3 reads TGTGCCAGTAGTATAACGGGAGTTGGCGACGAGCAGTACTTC. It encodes CASSITGVGDEQYF.

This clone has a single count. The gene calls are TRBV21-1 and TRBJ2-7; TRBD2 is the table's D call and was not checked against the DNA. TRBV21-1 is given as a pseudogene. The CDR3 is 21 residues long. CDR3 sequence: CASSKLEAGQRTDSGSYEQYF. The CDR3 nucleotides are TGTGCCAGCAGCAAATTAGAAGCAGGGCAGCGGACTGATAGCGGGAGTTACGAGCAGTACTTC.

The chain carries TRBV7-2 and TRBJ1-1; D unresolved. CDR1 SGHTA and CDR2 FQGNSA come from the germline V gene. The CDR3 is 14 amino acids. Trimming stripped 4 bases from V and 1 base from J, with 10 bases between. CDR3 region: CASSSRVWNTEAFF. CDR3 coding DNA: TGTGCCAGCAGCTCGAGGGTGTGGAACACTGAAGCTTTCTTT. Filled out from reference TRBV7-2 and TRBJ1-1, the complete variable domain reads GAGVSQSPSNKVTEKGKDVELRCDPISGHTALYWYRQSLGQGLEFLIYFQGNSAPDKSGLPSDRFSAERTGGSVSTLTIQRTQQEDSAVYLCASSSRVWNTEAFFGQGTRLTVV.

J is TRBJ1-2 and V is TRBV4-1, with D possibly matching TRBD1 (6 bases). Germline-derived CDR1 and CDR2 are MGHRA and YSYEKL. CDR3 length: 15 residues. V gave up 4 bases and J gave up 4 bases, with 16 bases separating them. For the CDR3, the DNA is TGCGCCAGCAGCCGAAACAGGGATTCGGGCTATGGCTACACCTTC. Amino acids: CASSRNRDSGYGYTF.

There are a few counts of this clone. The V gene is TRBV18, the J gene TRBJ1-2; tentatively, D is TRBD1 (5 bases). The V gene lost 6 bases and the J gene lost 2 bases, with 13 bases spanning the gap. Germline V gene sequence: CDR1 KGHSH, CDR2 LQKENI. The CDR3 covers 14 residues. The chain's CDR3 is CASSPDGQNYGYTF. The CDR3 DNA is TGTGCCAGCTCGCCAGACGGACAAAACTATGGCTACACCTTC. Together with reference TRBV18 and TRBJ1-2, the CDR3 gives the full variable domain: NAGVMQNPRHLVRRRGQEARLRCSPMKGHSHVYWYRQLPEEGLKFMVYLQKENIIDESGMPKERFSAEFPKEGPSILRIQQVVRGDSAAYFCASSPDGQNYGYTFGSGTRLTVV.

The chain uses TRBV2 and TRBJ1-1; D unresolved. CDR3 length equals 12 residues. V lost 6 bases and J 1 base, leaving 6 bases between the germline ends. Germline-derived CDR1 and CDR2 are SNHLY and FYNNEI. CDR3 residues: CASSEGNTEAFF. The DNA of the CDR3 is TGTGCCAGCAGCGAGGGGAACACTGAAGCTTTCTTT.

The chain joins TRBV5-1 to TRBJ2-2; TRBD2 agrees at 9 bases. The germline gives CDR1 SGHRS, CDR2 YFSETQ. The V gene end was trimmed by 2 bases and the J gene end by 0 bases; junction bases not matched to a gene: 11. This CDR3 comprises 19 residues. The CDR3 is CASSFYGGLANANTGELFF. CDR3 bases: TGCGCCAGCAGCTTTTACGGGGGACTAGCAAACGCGAACACCGGGGAGCTGTTTTTT.

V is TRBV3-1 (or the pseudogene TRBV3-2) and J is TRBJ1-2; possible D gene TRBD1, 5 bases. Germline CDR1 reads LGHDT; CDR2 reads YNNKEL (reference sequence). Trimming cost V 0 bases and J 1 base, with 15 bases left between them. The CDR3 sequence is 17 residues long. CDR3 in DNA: TGTGCCAGCAGCCAAGACTTGACAGTTTCCCTTAACTATGGCTACACCTTC. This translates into CASSQDLTVSLNYGYTF.

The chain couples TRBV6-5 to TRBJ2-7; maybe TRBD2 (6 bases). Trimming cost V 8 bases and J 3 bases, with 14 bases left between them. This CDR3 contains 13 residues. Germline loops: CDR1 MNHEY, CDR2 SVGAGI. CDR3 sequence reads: CASSPGEDYEQYF. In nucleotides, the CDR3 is TGTGCCAGCTCCCCGGGAGAAGACTACGAGCAGTACTTC.

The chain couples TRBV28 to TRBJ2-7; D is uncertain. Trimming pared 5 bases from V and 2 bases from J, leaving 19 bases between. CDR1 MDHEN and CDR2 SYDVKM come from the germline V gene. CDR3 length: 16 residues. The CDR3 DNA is TGTGCCAGCAGTCCGGGTAGTGAGTATCCGCCCTACGAGCAGTACTTC. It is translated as CASSPGSEYPPYEQYF.

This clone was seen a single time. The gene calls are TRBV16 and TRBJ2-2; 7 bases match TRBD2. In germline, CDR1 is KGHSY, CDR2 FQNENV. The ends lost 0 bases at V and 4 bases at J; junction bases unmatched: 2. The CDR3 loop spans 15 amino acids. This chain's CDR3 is CASSQSWEGTGELFF. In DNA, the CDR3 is TGTGCCAGCAGCCAATCGTGGGAGGGCACCGGGGAGCTGTTTTTT.

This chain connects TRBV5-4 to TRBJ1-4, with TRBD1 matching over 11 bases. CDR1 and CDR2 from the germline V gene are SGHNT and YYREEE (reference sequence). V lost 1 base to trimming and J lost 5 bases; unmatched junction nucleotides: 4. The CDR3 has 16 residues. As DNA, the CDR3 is TGTGCCAGCAGCTTGAGGGACAGGGGGGGGAATGAAAAACTGTTTTTT. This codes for CASSLRDRGGNEKLFF.

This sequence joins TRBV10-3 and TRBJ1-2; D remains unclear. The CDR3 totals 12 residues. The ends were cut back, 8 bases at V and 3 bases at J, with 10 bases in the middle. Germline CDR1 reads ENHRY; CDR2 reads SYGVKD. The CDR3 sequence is CAIGREDYGYTF. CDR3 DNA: TGTGCCATCGGGAGGGAGGACTATGGCTACACCTTC.

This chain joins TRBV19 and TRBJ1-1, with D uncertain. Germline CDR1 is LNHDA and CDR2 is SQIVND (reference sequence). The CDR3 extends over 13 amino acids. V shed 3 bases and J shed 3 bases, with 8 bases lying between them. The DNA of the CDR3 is TGTGCCAGTAGTATCCGGAGGGACACTGAAGCTTTCTTT. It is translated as CASSIRRDTEAFF.

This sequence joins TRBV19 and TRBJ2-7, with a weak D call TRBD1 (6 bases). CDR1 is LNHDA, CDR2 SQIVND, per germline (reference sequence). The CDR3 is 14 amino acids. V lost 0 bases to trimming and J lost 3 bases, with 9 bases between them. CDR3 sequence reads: CASSIEGGLYEQYF. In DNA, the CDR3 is TGTGCCAGTAGTATAGAAGGGGGTCTCTACGAGCAGTACTTC.

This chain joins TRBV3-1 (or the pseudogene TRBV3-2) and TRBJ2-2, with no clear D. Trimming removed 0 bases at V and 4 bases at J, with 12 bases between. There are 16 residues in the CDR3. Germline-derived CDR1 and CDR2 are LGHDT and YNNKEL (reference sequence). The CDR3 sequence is CASSQDPDTGTGELFF. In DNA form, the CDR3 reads TGTGCCAGCAGCCAAGATCCCGATACGGGCACCGGGGAGCTGTTTTTT.

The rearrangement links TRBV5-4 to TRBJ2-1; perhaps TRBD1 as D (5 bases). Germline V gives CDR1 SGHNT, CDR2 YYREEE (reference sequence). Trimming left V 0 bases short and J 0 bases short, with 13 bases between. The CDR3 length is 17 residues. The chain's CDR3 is CASSLEMTESSYNEQFF. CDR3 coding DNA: TGTGCCAGCAGCTTGGAGATGACAGAAAGCTCCTACAATGAGCAGTTCTTC. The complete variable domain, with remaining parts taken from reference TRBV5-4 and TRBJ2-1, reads ETGVTQSPTHLIKTRGQQVTLRCSSQSGHNTVSWYQQALGQGPQFIFQYYREEENGRGNFPPRFSGLQFPNYSSELNVNALELDDSALYLCASSLEMTESSYNEQFFGPGTRLTVL.

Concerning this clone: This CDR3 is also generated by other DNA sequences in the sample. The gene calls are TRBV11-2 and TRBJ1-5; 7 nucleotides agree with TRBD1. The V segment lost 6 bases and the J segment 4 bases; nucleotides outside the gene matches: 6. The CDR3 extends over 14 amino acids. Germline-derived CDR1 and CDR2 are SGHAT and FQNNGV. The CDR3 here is CASSPGTANQPQHF. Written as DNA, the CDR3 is TGTGCCAGCAGTCCAGGGACAGCTAATCAGCCCCAGCATTTT.

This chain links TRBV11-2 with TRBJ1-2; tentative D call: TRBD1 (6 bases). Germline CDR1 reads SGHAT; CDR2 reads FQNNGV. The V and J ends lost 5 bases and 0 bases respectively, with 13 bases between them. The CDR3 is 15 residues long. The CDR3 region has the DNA TGTGCCAGCAGCCCAACAGGGTCCTCTAACTATGGCTACACCTTC. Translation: CASSPTGSSNYGYTF. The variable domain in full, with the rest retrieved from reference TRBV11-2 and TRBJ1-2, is EAGVAQSPRYKIIEKRQSVAFWCNPISGHATLYWYQQILGQGPKLLIQFQNNGVVDDSQLPKDRFSAERLKGVDSTLKIQPAKLEDSAVYLCASSPTGSSNYGYTFGSGTRLTVV.

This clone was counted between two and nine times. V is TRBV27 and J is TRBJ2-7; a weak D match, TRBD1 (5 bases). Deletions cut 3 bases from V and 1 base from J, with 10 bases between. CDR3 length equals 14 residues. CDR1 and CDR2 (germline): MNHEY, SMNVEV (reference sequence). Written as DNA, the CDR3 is TGTGCCAGCAGTTTTAAGGACACTTCCTACGAGCAGTACTTC. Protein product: CASSFKDTSYEQYF.